These 8 T cell receptor beta chains were sequenced from one sample in a study of identical twins. TCRdb re-called the 5' RACE reads through MiXCR, storing one row per CDR3 protein. The sample includes approximately 630,000 distinct CDR3 sequences, less than 9% seen only once; the top ten take roughly 1.5%. These data were also reused for a study on yellow fever vaccine responses in identical twins.

The sample taken for sequencing was PBMCs. The receptors come from a woman in her late teens or twenties in good health.

Comment on this clonotype: Relative to the germline gene, one junction end is altered; a read error may explain this. V gene TRBV9 combines with J gene TRBJ2-1, with 7 nucleotides matching TRBD2. The germline gives CDR1 SGDLS, CDR2 YYNGEE. The CDR3 spans 16 residues. The CDR3 reads CASSPRLANLQNEHLF. The CDR3 coding sequence is TGTGCCAGCAGCCCAAGACTAGCCAACCTACAGAATGAGCACCTCTTC.

The rearrangement joins TRBV29-1 to TRBJ2-7, with 7 positions matching TRBD2. Germline-derived CDR1 and CDR2 are SQVTM and ANQGSEA. V lost 5 bases to trimming and J lost 0 bases; unmatched junction nucleotides: 4. The CDR3 is 13 residues long. The CDR3 sequence is CSVWSGNSYEQYF. The CDR3 DNA reads TGCAGCGTTTGGAGCGGGAACTCCTACGAGCAGTACTTC.

This clonotype was picked up a small number of times. This chain connects TRBV9 to TRBJ2-5; possible D gene TRBD2, 6 bases. The germline V and J ends were trimmed by 4 bases and 2 bases, with 21 bases remaining between them. Germline V gene sequence: CDR1 SGDLS, CDR2 YYNGEE. The CDR3 length is 17 residues. The CDR3 is CASSSPGGAVKQETQYF. The CDR3 nucleotides are TGTGCCAGCAGCTCCCCTGGAGGGGCCGTAAAACAAGAGACCCAGTACTTC.

Ten or more counts support this clonotype. The rearrangement uses TRBV18 and TRBJ1-1; D ambiguous. Germline CDR1 is KGHSH and CDR2 is LQKENI. Between the trimmed V and J ends, which lost 3 bases and 2 bases, there was a span of 7 bases. This CDR3 contains 13 residues. The CDR3, as DNA: TGTGCCAGCTCACCTTCGGGTAACACTGAAGCTTTCTTT. The encoded protein is CASSPSGNTEAFF.

This clonotype occurred a few times. Here the CDR3 DNA reads TGCGCCAGCAGATTGTTCGGGACAGACTACAATGAGCAGTTCTTC. This encodes CASRLFGTDYNEQFF. The rearrangement joins TRBV5-1 to TRBJ2-1; TRBD1 matches at 7 bases. The CDR3 covers 15 residues. V gave up 5 bases and J gave up 3 bases; unmatched junction bases: 8. The germline CDR1 and CDR2 sequences are SGHRS and YFSETQ.

The chain employs TRBV2 and TRBJ1-2; the match to TRBD1 covers 8 bases. The germline V gene has CDR1 SNHLY and CDR2 FYNNEI. Trimming removed 7 bases from V and 7 bases from J; junction bases left unmatched: 11. This CDR3 contains 14 residues. CDR3 DNA sequence: TGTGCCAGCACTGCCGCCAGGGGGCGCGGTGGCTACACCTTC. Encoded protein: CASTAARGRGGYTF.

The V and J genes are TRBV12-5 and TRBJ1-1; tentatively, D is TRBD1 (5 bases). V was pared by 5 bases and J by 5 bases, with 18 bases between. Per germline, CDR1 LGHNT and CDR2 FRNRAP. The CDR3 contains 15 residues. Here the CDR3 DNA reads TGTGCTAGTGGTCTCAACCCAGGGAGGCGAACTGAAGCTTTCTTT. It codes for CASGLNPGRRTEAFF. Looking up the rest from reference TRBV12-5 and TRBJ1-1 gives the full variable domain: DARVTQTPRHKVTEMGQEVTMRCQPILGHNTVFWYRQTMMQGLELLAYFRNRAPLDDSGMPKDRFSAEMPDATLATLKIQPSEPRDSAVYFCASGLNPGRRTEAFFGQGTRLTVV.

This clonotype was found a few times. J is TRBJ2-1 and V is TRBV7-2; the D gene is possibly TRBD2 (5 bases). V dropped 1 base and J dropped 7 bases, with 8 bases sitting between them. The length of the CDR3 is 13 residues. Per germline, CDR1 SGHTA and CDR2 FQGNSA. CDR3 bases: TGTGCCAGCAGCTTAGGGAGGTTGAATGAGCAGTTCTTC. Amino acids: CASSLGRLNEQFF. Supplemented by reference TRBV7-2 and TRBJ2-1, the full variable domain reads GAGVSQSPSNKVTEKGKDVELRCDPISGHTALYWYRQSLGQGLEFLIYFQGNSAPDKSGLPSDRFSAERTGGSVSTLTIQRTQQEDSAVYLCASSLGRLNEQFFGPGTRLTVL.